A selection of T cell receptor beta chains follows, all from one sample in a study of vaccination and CD4 T cells after COVID-19. TCRdb processed the PCR reads anew with MiXCR; each CDR3 protein has one entry. Of 11,000 to 15,000 distinct CDR3 sequences listed, less than 30% are singletons. Antigens for these TCRs are unknown. The source material was cultured CD4+ T cells from blood. These receptors were collected from a human donor with COVID-19. CDR3s include the opening cysteine and the closing phenylalanine or tryptophan. A D gene is named only where the DNA matches it firmly. Clone size is given for some rows only: seen once, a few or many times, or a class if the clone is expanded.

v_gene	d_gene	abundance	j_gene	CDR3aa
TRBV24-1	TRBD2	few	TRBJ2-7	CATSDVREGRSYEQYF
TRBV7-2	NA	medium-sized	TRBJ1-2	CASSLAGDANYGYTF
TRBV6-1	NA	few	TRBJ2-7	CASSELSQGGGEQYF
TRBV19	TRBD1	few	TRBJ1-2	CASSIGQGVGYGYTF
TRBV7-2	NA	few	TRBJ2-5	CASSLVGVETQYF
TRBV15	TRBD1	NA	TRBJ1-6	CATSREDRVYSPLHF
TRBV7-9	NA	few	TRBJ1-1	CASARTQNTEAFF
TRBV19	TRBD1	NA	TRBJ2-5	CASSTGTGRETQYF
TRBV7-8	TRBD1	NA	TRBJ1-1	CASSYRGMNTEAFF
TRBV7-9	TRBD1	few	TRBJ2-7	CARAQGATLYF
TRBV20-1	NA	NA	TRBJ2-7	CSARDPSPGRADYEQYF
TRBV2	TRBD2	NA	TRBJ2-5	CASRIKASGLGEETQYF
TRBV5-1	NA	NA	TRBJ1-3	CASSLSGAGNTIYF
TRBV20-1	TRBD2	NA	TRBJ2-5	CSASPTGGWETQYF
TRBV10-3	NA	few	TRBJ2-3	CAIRDSVGTDTQYF
TRBV15	NA	NA	TRBJ2-1	CATSRDRWSSSYNEQFF
TRBV7-8	NA	few	TRBJ2-5	CASSPGSGMVETQYF
TRBV20-1	NA	NA	TRBJ1-2	CSASGDRSNYGYTF
TRBV2	NA	large	TRBJ1-2	CASRYRAPTANYGYTF
TRBV20-1	TRBD2	NA	TRBJ2-1	CSAYDSTSGGIRSYNEQFF
TRBV7-3	NA	few	TRBJ2-1	CASSLGGQVVYNEQFF
TRBV2	NA	NA	TRBJ1-2	CASSERGRDGYTF
TRBV25-1	NA	NA	TRBJ2-1	CASSDPMPGSSYNEQFF
TRBV6-1	TRBD1	NA	TRBJ2-1	CASSGDRANNEQFF
TRBV5-1	NA	few	TRBJ2-6	CASSLFMSGSGANVLTF
TRBV15	NA	medium-sized	TRBJ1-5	CATSRGTTEVRLRQPQHF
TRBV5-4	NA	once	TRBJ2-5	CASSPRGVSGTQYF
TRBV20-1	TRBD2	NA	TRBJ2-5	CSARDARGVEETQYF
TRBV20-1	NA	medium-sized	TRBJ1-5	CSASIRGRNQPQHF
TRBV20-1	NA	few	TRBJ1-5	CSANRGNQPQHF
TRBV7-3	TRBD1	few	TRBJ2-3	CASSNRGRSTDTQYF
TRBV7-2	TRBD2	NA	TRBJ2-5	CASSLVSGGKETQYF
TRBV18	NA	NA	TRBJ1-6	CASSPPSSPLHF
TRBV6-1	NA	NA	TRBJ1-5	CASKETEDSNQPQHF
TRBV6-2/TRBV6-3	NA	NA	TRBJ1-3	CASLRVGRTSGNTIYF
TRBV5-4	NA	NA	TRBJ2-5	CAGSAPQETQYF
TRBV18	NA	NA	TRBJ1-1	CASSLTTSEAFF
TRBV25-1	TRBD1	NA	TRBJ1-2	CASSGDRGVYGYTF
TRBV19	NA	few	TRBJ1-5	CASSMWGSNQPQHF
TRBV10-2	NA	NA	TRBJ2-7	CASSEATYEQYF